These T cell receptor beta chains were read from a single sample in a study of blood T cell repertoires in COVID-19. The repertoire was sequenced with immunoSEQ multiplex PCR; TCRdb's copy has only in-frame clones and lacks some. The sample contains 250,000 to 350,000 clones, around 90% of which appear only once. Material for sequencing was peripheral blood. The receptors originated from a woman aged 45-65 years who had recovered from COVID-19. CDR3s include the opening cysteine and the closing phenylalanine or tryptophan. Fields, in order: J gene, D gene, V gene, CDR3 protein. D genes are given only for firm matches.

j_gene: TRBJ1-3; d_gene: TRBD1; v_gene: TRBV24-1; CDR3aa: CATSAQGDSGNTIYF
j_gene: TRBJ2-3; d_gene: TRBD1; v_gene: TRBV5-1; CDR3aa: CASSEQGTTDTQYF
j_gene: TRBJ1-1; d_gene: NA; v_gene: TRBV10-3; CDR3aa: CAISGGGGSNEAFF
j_gene: TRBJ2-7; d_gene: TRBD1; v_gene: TRBV7-3; CDR3aa: CASSLGGQGNYEQYF
j_gene: TRBJ1-6; d_gene: NA; v_gene: TRBV4-2; CDR3aa: CASSPAVGAGNSPLHF
j_gene: TRBJ1-2; d_gene: TRBD1; v_gene: TRBV5-1; CDR3aa: CASRLVGQEYGYTF
j_gene: TRBJ2-1; d_gene: TRBD2; v_gene: TRBV28; CDR3aa: CASRAPGLAGGPGFF
j_gene: TRBJ1-4; d_gene: TRBD1; v_gene: TRBV5-1; CDR3aa: CASSSLSLDRGNEKLFF
j_gene: TRBJ2-2; d_gene: TRBD1; v_gene: TRBV5-4; CDR3aa: CASSSRQGASTGELFF
j_gene: TRBJ2-2; d_gene: TRBD1; v_gene: TRBV5-1; CDR3aa: CASYRGLDTGELFF
j_gene: TRBJ1-5; d_gene: NA; v_gene: TRBV22-1; CDR3aa: CPGSALVVSGSNQPQHF
j_gene: TRBJ1-1; d_gene: NA; v_gene: TRBV5-1; CDR3aa: CASQPDEVAEAFF
j_gene: TRBJ1-1; d_gene: NA; v_gene: TRBV7-3; CDR3aa: CASSNQGNTEAFF
j_gene: TRBJ1-2; d_gene: NA; v_gene: TRBV7-2; CDR3aa: CASSSTRRQATGYTF
j_gene: TRBJ1-2; d_gene: TRBD1; v_gene: TRBV19; CDR3aa: CASTNDRGAGYTF
j_gene: TRBJ1-2; d_gene: NA; v_gene: TRBV5-1; CDR3aa: CASSLATNYGYTF
j_gene: TRBJ2-7; d_gene: NA; v_gene: TRBV7-3; CDR3aa: CASSLGRGSEQYF
j_gene: TRBJ1-2; d_gene: TRBD1; v_gene: TRBV12-3/TRBV12-4; CDR3aa: CASSLLTGVGYTF
j_gene: TRBJ1-2; d_gene: NA; v_gene: TRBV12-3/TRBV12-4; CDR3aa: CASSLRGDYGYTF
j_gene: TRBJ1-2; d_gene: TRBD1; v_gene: TRBV9; CDR3aa: CASSVRQGSYGYTF
j_gene: TRBJ2-7; d_gene: TRBD2; v_gene: TRBV9; CDR3aa: CASSVDAGARVYEQYF
j_gene: TRBJ2-5; d_gene: NA; v_gene: TRBV29-1; CDR3aa: CSVEMDTYPETQYF
j_gene: TRBJ2-7; d_gene: NA; v_gene: TRBV9; CDR3aa: CASSAPRLRVASILSYEQYF
j_gene: TRBJ2-1; d_gene: NA; v_gene: TRBV5-1; CDR3aa: CASSSAGSSSYNEQFF
j_gene: TRBJ2-1; d_gene: NA; v_gene: TRBV7-2; CDR3aa: CASSLVSGIEWQFF
j_gene: TRBJ2-5; d_gene: NA; v_gene: TRBV2; CDR3aa: CATSRQGGQETQYF
j_gene: TRBJ1-4; d_gene: NA; v_gene: TRBV7-9; CDR3aa: CASVLTVNEKLFF
j_gene: TRBJ1-2; d_gene: NA; v_gene: TRBV3-1/TRBV3-2; CDR3aa: CASSQEEQAYGYTF
j_gene: TRBJ1-2; d_gene: NA; v_gene: TRBV3-1/TRBV3-2; CDR3aa: CASSQDHKARANGYTF
j_gene: TRBJ1-1; d_gene: NA; v_gene: TRBV7-2; CDR3aa: CASSLRGPGLEAFF
j_gene: TRBJ2-2; d_gene: TRBD2; v_gene: TRBV5-1; CDR3aa: CASSGTSGATRLAGELFF
j_gene: TRBJ1-3; d_gene: NA; v_gene: TRBV10-3; CDR3aa: CAISRDTRNTIYF
j_gene: TRBJ1-1; d_gene: NA; v_gene: TRBV7-9; CDR3aa: CASSPRARGRTEAFF
j_gene: TRBJ2-7; d_gene: TRBD1; v_gene: TRBV9; CDR3aa: CASSKEGQGRDEQYF
j_gene: TRBJ1-1; d_gene: NA; v_gene: TRBV11-2; CDR3aa: CASSFWTENTEAFF
j_gene: TRBJ2-7; d_gene: NA; v_gene: TRBV30; CDR3aa: CAWRIPRGYEQYF
j_gene: TRBJ2-1; d_gene: TRBD1; v_gene: TRBV5-1; CDR3aa: CASSLYTGGYNEQFF
j_gene: TRBJ1-1; d_gene: NA; v_gene: TRBV12-3/TRBV12-4; CDR3aa: CASSPRNTEAFF
j_gene: TRBJ1-2; d_gene: TRBD1; v_gene: TRBV7-2; CDR3aa: CASSSGDSVGYGYTF
j_gene: TRBJ1-6; d_gene: TRBD1; v_gene: TRBV6-5; CDR3aa: CAIRQGKDSPLHF
j_gene: TRBJ2-2; d_gene: NA; v_gene: TRBV6-2/TRBV6-3; CDR3aa: CASSLRGRGTGELFF
j_gene: TRBJ2-5; d_gene: NA; v_gene: TRBV7-2; CDR3aa: CASSLRRDQETQYF
j_gene: TRBJ2-5; d_gene: NA; v_gene: TRBV7-7; CDR3aa: CASSLERIGETQYF
j_gene: TRBJ1-5; d_gene: NA; v_gene: TRBV4-1; CDR3aa: CASSQDPGQPQHF
j_gene: TRBJ1-1; d_gene: TRBD1; v_gene: TRBV28; CDR3aa: CASRTGAGTEAFF
j_gene: TRBJ2-5; d_gene: NA; v_gene: TRBV7-9; CDR3aa: CASSLDRVETQYF
j_gene: TRBJ1-1; d_gene: NA; v_gene: TRBV20-1; CDR3aa: CSAQRGGEAFF
j_gene: TRBJ2-6; d_gene: TRBD1; v_gene: TRBV6-5; CDR3aa: CASSTGGGANVLTF
j_gene: TRBJ1-2; d_gene: TRBD1; v_gene: TRBV7-6; CDR3aa: CASSRGTGVQYGYTF
j_gene: TRBJ1-4; d_gene: NA; v_gene: TRBV5-8; CDR3aa: CASSFLSGLFNEKLFF